This T cell receptor (beta chain) derives from a study of blood T cell repertoires in COVID-19. Germline V gene sequence: CDR1 SGHNT, CDR2 YENEEA. V lost 4 bases and J 5 bases, leaving 6 bases between the germline ends. The CDR3 spans 11 residues. Study processing details: Quantification of nucleated cells was approximated via reference gene primer amplification. The protocol was immunoSEQ multiplex PCR, while the TCRdb copy is restricted to in-frame clones and leaves out a portion. V, J and clone size are taken as reported in that table, and D and trimming were inferred from the DNA itself. The repertoire holds under 250,000 clones, about four fifths seen once, with 8% to 9% in the top ten.

This chain uses TRBV11-3 with TRBJ2-7; D is uncertain. The clonotype comes from a woman between 50 and 59 years old with acute COVID-19. Sequencing was carried out using PBMCs or T cells enriched from blood (not recorded which). CDR3 in DNA: TGTGCCAGCAGCTATGTCAACGAGCAGTACTTC. Protein sequence: CASSYVNEQYF. Complete variable domain (other parts from reference TRBV11-3 and TRBJ2-7): EAGVVQSPRYKIIEKKQPVAFWCNPISGHNTLYWYLQNLGQGPELLIRYENEEAVDDSQLPKDRFSAERLKGVDSTLKIQPAELGDSAVYLCASSYVNEQYFGPGTRLTVT.